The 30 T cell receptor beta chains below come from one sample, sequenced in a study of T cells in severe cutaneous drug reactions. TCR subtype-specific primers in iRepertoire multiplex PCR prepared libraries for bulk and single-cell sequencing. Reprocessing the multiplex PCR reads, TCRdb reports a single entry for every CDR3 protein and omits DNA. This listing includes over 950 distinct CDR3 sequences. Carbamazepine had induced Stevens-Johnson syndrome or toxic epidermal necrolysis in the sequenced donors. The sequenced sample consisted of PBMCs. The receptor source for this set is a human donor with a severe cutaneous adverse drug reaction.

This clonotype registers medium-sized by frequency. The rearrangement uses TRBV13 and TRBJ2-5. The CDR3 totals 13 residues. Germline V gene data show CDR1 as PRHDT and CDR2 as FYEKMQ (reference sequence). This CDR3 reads CASSFRGEETQYF.

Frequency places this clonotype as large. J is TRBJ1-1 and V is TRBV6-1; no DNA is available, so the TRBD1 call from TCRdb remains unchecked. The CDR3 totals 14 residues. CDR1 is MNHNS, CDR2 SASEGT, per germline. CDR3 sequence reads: CASRRTGEYTEAFF.

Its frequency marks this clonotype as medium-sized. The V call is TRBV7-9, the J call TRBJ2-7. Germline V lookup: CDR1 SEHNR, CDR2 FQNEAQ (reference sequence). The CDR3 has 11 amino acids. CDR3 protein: CASSFGREQYF.

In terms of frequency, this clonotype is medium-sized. Here the CDR3 reads CASRSLVNTGELFF. V and J are TRBV2 and TRBJ2-2. CDR1 is SNHLY and CDR2 is FYNNEI in the germline V gene. The CDR3 runs to 14 residues.

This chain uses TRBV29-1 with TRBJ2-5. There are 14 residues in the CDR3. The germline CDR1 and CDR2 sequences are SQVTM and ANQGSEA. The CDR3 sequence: CSVEPFQIGETQYF. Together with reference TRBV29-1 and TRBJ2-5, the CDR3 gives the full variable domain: SAVISQKPSRDICQRGTSLTIQCQVDSQVTMMFWYRQQPGQSLTLIATANQGSEATYESGFVIDKFPISRPNLTFSTLTVSNMSPEDSSIYLCSVEPFQIGETQYFGPGTRLLVL.

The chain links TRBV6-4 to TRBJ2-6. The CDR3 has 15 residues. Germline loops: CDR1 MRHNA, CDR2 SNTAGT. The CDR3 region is CASSDSGFGANVLTF.

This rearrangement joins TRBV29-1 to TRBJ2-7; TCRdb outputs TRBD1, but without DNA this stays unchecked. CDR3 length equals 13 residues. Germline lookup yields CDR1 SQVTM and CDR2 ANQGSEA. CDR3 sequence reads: CSVPGQGTYEQYF.

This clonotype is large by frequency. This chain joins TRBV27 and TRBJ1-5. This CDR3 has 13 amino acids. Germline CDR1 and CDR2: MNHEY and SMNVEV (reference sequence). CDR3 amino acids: CASSLGVLNPQHF.

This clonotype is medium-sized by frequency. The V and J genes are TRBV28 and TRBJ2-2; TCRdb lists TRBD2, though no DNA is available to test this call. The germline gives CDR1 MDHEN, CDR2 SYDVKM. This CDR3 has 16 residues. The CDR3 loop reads CASSLMIFGRSGELFF.

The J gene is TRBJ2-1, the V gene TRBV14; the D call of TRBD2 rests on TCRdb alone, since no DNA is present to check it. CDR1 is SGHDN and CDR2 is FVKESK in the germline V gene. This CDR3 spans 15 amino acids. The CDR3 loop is CASSNGAGGYNEQFF.

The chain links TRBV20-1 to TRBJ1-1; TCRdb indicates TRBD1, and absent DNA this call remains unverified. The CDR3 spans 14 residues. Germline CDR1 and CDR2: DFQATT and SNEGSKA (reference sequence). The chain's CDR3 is CSARGTVENTEAFF.

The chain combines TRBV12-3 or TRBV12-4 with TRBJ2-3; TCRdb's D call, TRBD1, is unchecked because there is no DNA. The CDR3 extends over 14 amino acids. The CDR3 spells CASRGGGRADTQYF.

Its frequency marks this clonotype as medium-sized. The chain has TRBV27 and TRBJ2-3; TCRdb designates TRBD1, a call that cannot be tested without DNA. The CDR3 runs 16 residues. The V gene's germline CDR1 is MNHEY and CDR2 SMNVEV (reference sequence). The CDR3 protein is CASSSQGAGGSDTQYF.

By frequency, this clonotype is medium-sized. The CDR3 reads CASTGTEPVNEQFF. The V gene is TRBV2, the J gene TRBJ2-1; TCRdb returns TRBD1, unconfirmable since there is no DNA. CDR1 is SNHLY and CDR2 is FYNNEI in the germline V gene. This CDR3 has 14 residues.

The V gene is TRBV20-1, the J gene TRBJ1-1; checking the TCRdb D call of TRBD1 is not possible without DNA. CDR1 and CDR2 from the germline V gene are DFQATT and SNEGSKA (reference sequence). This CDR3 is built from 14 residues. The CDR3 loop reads CSAGGLDWNTEAFF.

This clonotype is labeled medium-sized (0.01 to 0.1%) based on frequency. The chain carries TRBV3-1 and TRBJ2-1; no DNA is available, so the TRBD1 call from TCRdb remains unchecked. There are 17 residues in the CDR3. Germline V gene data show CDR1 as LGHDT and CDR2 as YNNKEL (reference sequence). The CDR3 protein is CASSQPWDRGIGNEQFF.

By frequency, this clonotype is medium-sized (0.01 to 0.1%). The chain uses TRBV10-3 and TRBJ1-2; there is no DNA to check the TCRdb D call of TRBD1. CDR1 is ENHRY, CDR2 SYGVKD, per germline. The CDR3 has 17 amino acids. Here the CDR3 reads CAISDPVRQNANYGYTF.

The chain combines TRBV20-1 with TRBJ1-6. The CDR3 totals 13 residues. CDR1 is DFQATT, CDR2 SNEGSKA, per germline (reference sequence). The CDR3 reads CSARKEPNSPLHF.

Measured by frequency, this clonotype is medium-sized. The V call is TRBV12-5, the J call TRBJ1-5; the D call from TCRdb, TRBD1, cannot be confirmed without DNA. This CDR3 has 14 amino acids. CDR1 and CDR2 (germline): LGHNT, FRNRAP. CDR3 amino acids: CASVGTVGNQPQHF.

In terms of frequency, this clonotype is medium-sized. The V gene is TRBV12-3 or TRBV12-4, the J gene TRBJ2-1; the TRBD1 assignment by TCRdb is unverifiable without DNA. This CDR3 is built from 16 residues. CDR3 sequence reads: CASSFLGASRKHEQFF.

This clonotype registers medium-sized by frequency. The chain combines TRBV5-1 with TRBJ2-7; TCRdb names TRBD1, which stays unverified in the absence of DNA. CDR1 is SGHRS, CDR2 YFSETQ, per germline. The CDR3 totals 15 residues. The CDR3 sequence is CASSAGTGYGYEQYF. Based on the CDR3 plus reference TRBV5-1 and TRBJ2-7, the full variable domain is KAGVTQTPRYLIKTRGQQVTLSCSPISGHRSVSWYQQTPGQGLQFLFEYFSETQRNKGNFPGRFSGRQFSNSRSEMNVSTLELGDSALYLCASSAGTGYGYEQYFGPGTRLTVT.

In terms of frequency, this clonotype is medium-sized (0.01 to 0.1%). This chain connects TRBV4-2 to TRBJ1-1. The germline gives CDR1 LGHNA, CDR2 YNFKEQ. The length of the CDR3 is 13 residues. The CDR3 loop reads CASSQDFRMGAFF.

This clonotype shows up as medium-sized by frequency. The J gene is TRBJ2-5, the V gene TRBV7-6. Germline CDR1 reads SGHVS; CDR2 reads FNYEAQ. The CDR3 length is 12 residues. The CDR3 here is CASSLLGEAQYF.

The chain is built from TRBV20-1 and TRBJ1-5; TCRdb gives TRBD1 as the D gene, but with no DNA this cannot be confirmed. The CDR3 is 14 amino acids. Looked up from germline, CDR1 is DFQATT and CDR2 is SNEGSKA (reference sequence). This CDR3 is CSAITGYSNQPQHF.

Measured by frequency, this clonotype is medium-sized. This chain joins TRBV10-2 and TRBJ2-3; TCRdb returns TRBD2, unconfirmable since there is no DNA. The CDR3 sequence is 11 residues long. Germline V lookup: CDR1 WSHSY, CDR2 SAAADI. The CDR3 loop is CASGRAHEQYF.

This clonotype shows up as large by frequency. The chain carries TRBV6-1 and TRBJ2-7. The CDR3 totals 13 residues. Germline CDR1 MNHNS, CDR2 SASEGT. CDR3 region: CASSEGFGYEQYF.

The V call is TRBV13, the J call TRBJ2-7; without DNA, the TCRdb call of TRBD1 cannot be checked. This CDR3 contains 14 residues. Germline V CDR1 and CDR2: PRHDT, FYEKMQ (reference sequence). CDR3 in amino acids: CASSRRDLSYEQYF.

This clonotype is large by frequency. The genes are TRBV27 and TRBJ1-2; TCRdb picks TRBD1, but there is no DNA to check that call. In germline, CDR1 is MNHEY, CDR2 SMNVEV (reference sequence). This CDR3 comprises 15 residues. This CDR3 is CASSHDPDRGYGYTF.

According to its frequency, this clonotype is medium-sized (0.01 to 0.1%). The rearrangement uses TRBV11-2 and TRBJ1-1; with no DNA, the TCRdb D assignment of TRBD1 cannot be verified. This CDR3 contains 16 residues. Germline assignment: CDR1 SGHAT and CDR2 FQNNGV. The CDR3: CASSLRGRVWDTEAFF.

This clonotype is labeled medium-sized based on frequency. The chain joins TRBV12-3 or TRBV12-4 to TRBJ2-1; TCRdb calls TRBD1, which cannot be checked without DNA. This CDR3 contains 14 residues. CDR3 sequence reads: CASSPYPGSDEQFF.